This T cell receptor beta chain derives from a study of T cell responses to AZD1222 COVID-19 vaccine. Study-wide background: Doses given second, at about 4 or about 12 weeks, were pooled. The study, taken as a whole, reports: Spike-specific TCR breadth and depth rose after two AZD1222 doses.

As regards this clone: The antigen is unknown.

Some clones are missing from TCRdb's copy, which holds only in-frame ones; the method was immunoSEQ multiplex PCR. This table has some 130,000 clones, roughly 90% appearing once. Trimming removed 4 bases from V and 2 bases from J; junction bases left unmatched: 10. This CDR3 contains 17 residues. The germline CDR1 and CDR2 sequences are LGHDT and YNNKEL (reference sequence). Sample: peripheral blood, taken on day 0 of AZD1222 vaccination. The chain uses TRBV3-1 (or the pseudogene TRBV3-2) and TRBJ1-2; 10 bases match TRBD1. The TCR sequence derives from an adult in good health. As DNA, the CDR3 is TGTGCCAGCAGCCCCCGGGACAGGGGCCCTCCGAACTATGGCTACACCTTC. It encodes CASSPRDRGPPNYGYTF.